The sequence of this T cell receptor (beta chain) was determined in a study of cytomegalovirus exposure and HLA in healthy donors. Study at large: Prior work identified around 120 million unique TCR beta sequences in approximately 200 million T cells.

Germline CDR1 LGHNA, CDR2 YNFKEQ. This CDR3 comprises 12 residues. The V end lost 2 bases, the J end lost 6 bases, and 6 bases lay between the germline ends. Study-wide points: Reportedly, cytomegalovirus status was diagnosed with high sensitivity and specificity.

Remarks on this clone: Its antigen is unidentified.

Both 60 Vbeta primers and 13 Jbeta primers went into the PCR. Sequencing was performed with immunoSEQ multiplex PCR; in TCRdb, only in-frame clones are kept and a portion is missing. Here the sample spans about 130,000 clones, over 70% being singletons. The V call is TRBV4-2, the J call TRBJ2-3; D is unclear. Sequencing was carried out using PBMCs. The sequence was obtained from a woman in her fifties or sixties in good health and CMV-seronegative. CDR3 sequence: CASSQRGDTQYF. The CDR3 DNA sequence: TGTGCCAGCAGCCAAAGAGGTGATACGCAGTATTTT.